A single sample gave rise to the 4 T cell receptor beta chains below, sequenced in a study of post-analysis software for immune sequencing data. Unique molecular identifiers had been added to the TCR beta cDNA libraries. TCRdb redid the calling of the PCR reads with MiXCR, one entry per CDR3 protein. The sample lists around 160,000 distinct CDR3 sequences; around 36% were seen once. The source material was blood, sampled after autologous hematopoietic stem cell transplantation. These receptors all come from a girl aged 5-17 years with multiple sclerosis.

V is TRBV27 and J is TRBJ2-1; D gene uncertain. Per germline, CDR1 MNHEY and CDR2 SMNVEV (reference sequence). The CDR3 covers 16 residues. V was trimmed by 3 bases and J by 2 bases, leaving 14 bases between them. CDR3 bases: TGTGCCAGCAGTTTGAGCTATGGGGAAACCTACAATGAGCAGTTCTTC. It is translated as CASSLSYGETYNEQFF.

The genes are TRBV20-1 and TRBJ2-5; 13 bases agree with TRBD2. The length of the CDR3 is 17 residues. Germline-derived CDR1 and CDR2 are DFQATT and SNEGSKA (reference sequence). The J segment lost 4 bases and the V segment lost 4 bases, leaving 12 bases of the junction unmatched. The CDR3 region has the DNA TGCAGTGCTACCCTGGGACTAGCGGGAATCGAATCAGAGACCCAGTACTTC. Residues: CSATLGLAGIESETQYF.

This clonotype has ten or more counts. Here the CDR3 reads CASSVEALAGGYDTQYF. The CDR3 nucleotides are TGTGCCAGCAGCGTAGAAGCCCTAGCGGGAGGATATGATACGCAGTATTTT. The chain has TRBV9 and TRBJ2-3; 11 bases match TRBD2. From germline, CDR1 is SGDLS and CDR2 YYNGEE. The CDR3 consists of 17 residues. The V and J ends lost 0 bases and 6 bases, in that order; junction bases with no gene match: 9.

This sequence joins TRBV20-1 and TRBJ2-5; 13 nucleotides align to TRBD2. The CDR3 sequence is 13 residues long. V shed 5 bases and J 5 bases; nucleotides not matched to a gene: 2. Germline CDR1 and CDR2: DFQATT and SNEGSKA (reference sequence). The CDR3, as DNA: TGCAGTGCTGGACTAGCGGGAGTTGAGACCCAGTACTTC. It yields the protein CSAGLAGVETQYF.